Listed here is a single TCR gamma chain. The antigen remains undetermined. These data originate in a study of Vδ1+ human thymocytes. The template was reverse-transcribed extracted RNA. Multiplex PCR used pooled V-gene forward primers and a constant-region reverse primer to amplify CDR3s. TCRdb re-called the multiplex PCR reads via CATT. Here the sample spans roughly 11,000 gamma-chain clones, more than 35% being singletons. This CDR3 has 9 amino acids. Looked up from germline, CDR1 is EGSTGY and CDR2 is YDSYTSSV. Alphabeta T cells were depleted, then CD3+ Vdelta1+ Vdelta2- thymocytes were FACS-sorted. Findings and limits, study-wide: Despite high sort purity, around 19% of thymic T cell receptor delta sequences were Vdelta2. Highly polyclonal TRG and TRD repertoires with Gaussian CDR3 length distributions appeared in thymus.

Sequenced input: Vdelta1+ gamma-delta thymocytes from the thymus. Subset given: FACS-sorted CD3+ TCRalphabeta- TCRVdelta1+ TCRVdelta2- thymocytes. J gene calling gave no result, while the V gene is TRGV4. This sequence originates from a boy in the first two years of life who had congenital heart surgery. The CDR3 DNA is TGTGCCACCTGGGATGGGCAGCTCTTT. Amino acid sequence: CATWDGQLF.